This T cell receptor beta chain was sequenced for a study of T cell clonality in common variable immunodeficiency. Study-level points and caveats: Shared TCRbeta clones were fewer between CVID subjects than controls. CVID subjects showed higher TCRbeta clonality than healthy controls. CVID patient heterogeneity limited repertoire-clinical complication correlations.

Some clones are missing from TCRdb's copy, which holds only in-frame ones; the method was immunoSEQ multiplex PCR. The data show 40,000 to 45,000 clones, with none appearing a single time. The CDR3 runs 15 residues. Trimming took off 0 bases at V and 6 bases at J, with 12 bases between the two ends. Germline-derived CDR1 and CDR2 are ENHRY and SYGVKD. In this sample, this clone turned up many times. Its antigen is unknown. The CDR3 extends 3 residues past the end of the read, so its final part is completed from the germline J gene. Blood samples were heparinized, about 5 to 9 ml per donor. The receptor was isolated from a person aged 18 to 70 in good health. The rearrangement links TRBV10-3 to TRBJ1-5; tentative D call: TRBD1 (5 bases). The source material was peripheral blood mononuclear cells. The part of the CDR3 DNA that was read is TGTGCCATCAGTGAGTCGGATCAAAGGGGTCAGCCC. This codes for CAISESDQRGQP. The complete CDR3 sequence is CAISESDQRGQPQHF.